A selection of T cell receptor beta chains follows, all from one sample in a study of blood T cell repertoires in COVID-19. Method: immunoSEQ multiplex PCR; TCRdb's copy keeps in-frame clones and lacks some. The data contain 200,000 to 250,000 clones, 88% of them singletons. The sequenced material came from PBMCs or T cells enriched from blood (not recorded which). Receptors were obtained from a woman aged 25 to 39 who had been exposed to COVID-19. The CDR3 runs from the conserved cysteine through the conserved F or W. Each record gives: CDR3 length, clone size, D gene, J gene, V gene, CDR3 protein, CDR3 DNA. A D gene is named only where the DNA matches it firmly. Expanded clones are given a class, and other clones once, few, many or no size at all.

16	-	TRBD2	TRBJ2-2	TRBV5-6	CASSLVGRVAAGELFF	TGTGCCAGCAGCTTGGTCGGGAGGGTCGCCGCCGGGGAGCTGTTTTTT
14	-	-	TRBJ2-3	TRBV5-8	CASPDPDSPDTQYF	TGTGCCAGCCCTGACCCTGACAGCCCGGATACGCAGTATTTT
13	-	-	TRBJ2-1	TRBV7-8	CASALGQVNEQFF	TGTGCCAGCGCCCTGGGGCAGGTCAATGAGCAGTTCTTC
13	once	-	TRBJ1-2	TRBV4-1	CASSYGREDGYTF	TGCGCCAGCAGCTACGGGAGGGAAGATGGCTACACCTTC
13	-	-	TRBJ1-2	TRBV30	CACLDMINYGYTF	TGTGCCTGCCTCGACATGATTAACTATGGCTACACCTTC
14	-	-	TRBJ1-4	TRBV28	CASSLHRPNEKLFF	TGTGCCAGCAGTTTACACAGACCGAATGAAAAACTGTTTTTT
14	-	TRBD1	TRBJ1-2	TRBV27	CASSFQGANYGYTF	TGTGCCAGCAGTTTCCAGGGGGCGAACTATGGCTACACCTTC
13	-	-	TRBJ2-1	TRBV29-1	CSVEDLGSDEQFF	TGCAGCGTTGAAGACCTTGGTTCGGATGAGCAGTTCTTC
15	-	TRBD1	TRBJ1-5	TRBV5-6	CASSLTGGYNQPQHF	TGTGCCAGCAGCTTGACAGGGGGATACAATCAGCCCCAGCATTTT
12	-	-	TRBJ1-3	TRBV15	CATSRTGDTIYF	TGTGCCACCAGCAGGACAGGAGACACCATATATTTT
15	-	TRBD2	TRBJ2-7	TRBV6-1	CASSEAGGRAHEQYF	TGTGCCAGCAGTGAAGCGGGCGGGAGGGCCCACGAGCAGTACTTC
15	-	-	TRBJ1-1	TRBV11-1	CASSLESGTYTEAFF	TGTGCCAGCAGCTTAGAGTCCGGGACTTACACTGAAGCTTTCTTT
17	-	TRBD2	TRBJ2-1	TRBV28	CASSLQGRLAKKNEQFF	TGTGCCAGCAGTTTACAGGGTCGACTAGCGAAGAAGAATGAGCAGTTCTTC
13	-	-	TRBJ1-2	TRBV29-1	CSVEGPGVSGYTF	TGCAGCGTTGAAGGTCCAGGGGTTTCTGGCTACACCTTC
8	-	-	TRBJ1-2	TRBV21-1	CASSKGGF	TGTGCCAGCAGCAAGGGGGGCTTC
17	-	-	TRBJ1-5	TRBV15	CATSREGGQTINQPQHF	TGTGCCACCAGCAGAGAAGGTGGGCAGACCATTAATCAGCCCCAGCATTTT
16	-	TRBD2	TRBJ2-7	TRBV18	CASSPPGWRETYEQYF	TGTGCCAGCTCACCACCAGGGTGGCGGGAGACCTACGAGCAGTACTTC
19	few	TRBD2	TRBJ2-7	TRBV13	CASSLGVGSSGRTTYEQYF	TGTGCCAGCAGCTTAGGGGTTGGAAGTAGCGGGAGGACCACGTACGAGCAGTACTTC
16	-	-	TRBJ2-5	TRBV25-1	CASSELLVAFQETQYF	TGTGCCAGCAGTGAATTGTTGGTAGCGTTCCAAGAGACCCAGTACTTC
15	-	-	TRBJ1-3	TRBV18	CASSAGLSSGNTIYF	TGTGCCAGCTCAGCCGGACTCAGCTCTGGAAACACCATATATTTT
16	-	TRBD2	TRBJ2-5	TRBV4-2	CASSQGEAGEAETQYF	TGTGCCAGCAGCCAAGGGGAAGCGGGAGAGGCGGAGACCCAGTACTTC
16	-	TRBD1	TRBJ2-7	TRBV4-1	CASSRQIQGALREQYF	TGCGCCAGCAGCCGCCAAATCCAGGGGGCTCTAAGGGAGCAGTACTTC
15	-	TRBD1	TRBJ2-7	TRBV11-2	CASSSPTGGFGEQYF	TGTGCCAGCAGCTCCCCGACAGGGGGCTTTGGAGAGCAGTACTTC
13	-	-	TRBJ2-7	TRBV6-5	CASSRDSYYEQYF	TGTGCCAGCAGCCGGGACTCTTACTACGAGCAGTACTTC
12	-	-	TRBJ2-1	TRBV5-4	CASRGQANEQFF	TGTGCCAGCAGGGGTCAGGCCAATGAGCAGTTCTTC
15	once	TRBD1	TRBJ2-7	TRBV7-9	CASSAPGTGDYEQYF	TGTGCCAGCAGCGCCCCGGGGACAGGAGACTACGAGCAGTACTTC
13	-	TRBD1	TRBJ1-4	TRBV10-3	CAIQIGQGEKLFF	TGTGCCATTCAGATAGGACAGGGCGAAAAACTGTTTTTT
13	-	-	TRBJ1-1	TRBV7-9	CASSPRDMTEAFF	TGTGCCAGCAGCCCTCGGGACATGACTGAAGCTTTCTTT
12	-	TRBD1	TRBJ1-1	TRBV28	CASRETGGKAFF	TGTGCCAGCAGAGAAACAGGGGGCAAAGCTTTCTTT
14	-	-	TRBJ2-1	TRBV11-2	CASSLTRVNNEQFF	TGTGCCAGCAGCTTAACCAGGGTGAACAATGAGCAGTTCTTC
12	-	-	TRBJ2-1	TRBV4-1	CASSPSIDEQFF	TGCGCCAGCAGCCCGAGTATCGATGAGCAGTTCTTC
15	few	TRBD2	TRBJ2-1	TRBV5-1	CASSYGTSGYNEQFF	TGCGCCAGCAGCTACGGGACTAGCGGCTACAATGAGCAGTTCTTC
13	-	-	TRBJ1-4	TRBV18	CASSFGQNEKLFF	TGTGCCAGCTCATTCGGACAGAATGAAAAACTGTTTTTT
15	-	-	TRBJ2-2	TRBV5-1	CASSFGRSGTGELFF	TGCGCCAGCAGCTTCGGGCGGAGCGGCACCGGGGAGCTGTTTTTT
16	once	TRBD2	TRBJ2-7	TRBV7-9	CASSRTSGSPSYEQYF	TGTGCCAGCAGCCGGACTAGCGGGAGCCCCTCCTACGAGCAGTACTTC
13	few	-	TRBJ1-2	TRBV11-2	CASSLQGYYGYTF	TGTGCCAGCAGCCTCCAGGGCTACTATGGCTACACCTTC
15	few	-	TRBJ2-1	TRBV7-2	CASSHTRRLYNEQFF	TGTGCCAGCAGTCATACTAGACGTCTCTACAATGAGCAGTTCTTC
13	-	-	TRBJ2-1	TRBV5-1	CASSFSGLNEQFF	TGCGCCAGCAGCTTCTCAGGGTTGAATGAGCAGTTCTTC
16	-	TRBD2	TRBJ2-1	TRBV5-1	CASSLVPAGPYNEQFF	TGCGCCAGCAGCTTGGTTCCAGCGGGACCCTACAATGAGCAGTTCTTC